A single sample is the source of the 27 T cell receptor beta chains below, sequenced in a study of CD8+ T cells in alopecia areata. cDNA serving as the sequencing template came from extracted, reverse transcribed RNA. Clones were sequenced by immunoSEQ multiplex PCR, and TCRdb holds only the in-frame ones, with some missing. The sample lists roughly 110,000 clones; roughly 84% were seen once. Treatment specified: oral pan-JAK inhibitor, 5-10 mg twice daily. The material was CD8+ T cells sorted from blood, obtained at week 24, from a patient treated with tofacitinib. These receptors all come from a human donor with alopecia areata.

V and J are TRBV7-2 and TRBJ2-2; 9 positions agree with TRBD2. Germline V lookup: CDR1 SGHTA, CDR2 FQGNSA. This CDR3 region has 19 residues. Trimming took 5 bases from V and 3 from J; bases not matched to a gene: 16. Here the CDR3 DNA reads TGTGCCAGCAGCACAGGGTATGGGGAGCGGGGGGACGACACCGGGGAGCTGTTTTTT. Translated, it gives CASSTGYGERGDDTGELFF.

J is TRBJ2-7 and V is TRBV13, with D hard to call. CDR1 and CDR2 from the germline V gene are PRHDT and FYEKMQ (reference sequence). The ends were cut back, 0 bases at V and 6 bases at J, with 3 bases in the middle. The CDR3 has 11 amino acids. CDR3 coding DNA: TGTGCCAGCAGCTTAGGCGCCGAGCAGTACTTC. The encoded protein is CASSLGAEQYF. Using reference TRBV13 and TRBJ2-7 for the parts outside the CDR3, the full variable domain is AAGVIQSPRHLIKEKRETATLKCYPIPRHDTVYWYQQGPGQDPQFLISFYEKMQSDKGSIPDRFSAQQFSDYHSELNMSSLELGDSALYFCASSLGAEQYFGPGTRLTVT.

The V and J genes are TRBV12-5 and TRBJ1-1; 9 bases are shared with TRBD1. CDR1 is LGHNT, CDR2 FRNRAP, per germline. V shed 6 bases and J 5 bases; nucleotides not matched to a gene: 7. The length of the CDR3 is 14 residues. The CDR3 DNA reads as TGTGCTAGTGGGACCGGGACAGGGTATACTGAAGCTTTCTTT. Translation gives CASGTGTGYTEAFF.

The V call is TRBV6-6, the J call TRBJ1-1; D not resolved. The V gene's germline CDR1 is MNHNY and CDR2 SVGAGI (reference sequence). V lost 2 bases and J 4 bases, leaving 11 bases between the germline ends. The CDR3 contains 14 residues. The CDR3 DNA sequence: TGTGCCAGCAGTTACGGTCAGGAGGGCACTGAAGCTTTCTTT. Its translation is CASSYGQEGTEAFF.

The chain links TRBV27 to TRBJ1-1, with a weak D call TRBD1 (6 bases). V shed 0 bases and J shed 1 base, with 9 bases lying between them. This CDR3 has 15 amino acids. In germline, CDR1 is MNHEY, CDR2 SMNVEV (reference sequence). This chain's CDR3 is CASSLSFRGNTEAFF. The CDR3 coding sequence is TGTGCCAGCAGTTTATCTTTCAGGGGGAACACTGAAGCTTTCTTT.

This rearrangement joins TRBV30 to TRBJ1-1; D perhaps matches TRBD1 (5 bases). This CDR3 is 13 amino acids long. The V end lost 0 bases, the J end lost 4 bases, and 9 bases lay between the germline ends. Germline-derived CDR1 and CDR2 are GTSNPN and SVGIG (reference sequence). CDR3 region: CAWSVLDITEAFF. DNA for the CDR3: TGTGCCTGGAGTGTATTGGACATCACTGAAGCTTTCTTT.

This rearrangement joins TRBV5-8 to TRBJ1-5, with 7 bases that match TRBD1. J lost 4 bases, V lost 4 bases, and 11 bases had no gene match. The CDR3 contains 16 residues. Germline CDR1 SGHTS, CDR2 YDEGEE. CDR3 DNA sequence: TGTGCCAGCAGCCATCCGCCGCCAGGGGGGAATCAGCCCCAGCATTTT. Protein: CASSHPPPGGNQPQHF.

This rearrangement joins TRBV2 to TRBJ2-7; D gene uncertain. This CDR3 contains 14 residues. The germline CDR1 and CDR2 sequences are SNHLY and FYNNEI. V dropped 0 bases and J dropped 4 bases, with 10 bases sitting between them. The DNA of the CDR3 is TGTGCCAGCAGTGAAGCGCTTCGACTTTACGAGCAGTACTTC. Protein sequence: CASSEALRLYEQYF.

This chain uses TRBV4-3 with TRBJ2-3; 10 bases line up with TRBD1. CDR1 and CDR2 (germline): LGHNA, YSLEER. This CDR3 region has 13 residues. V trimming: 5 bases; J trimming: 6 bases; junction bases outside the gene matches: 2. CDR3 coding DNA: TGCGCCAGCAGCGGGACAGGGGTTGATACGCAGTATTTT. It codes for CASSGTGVDTQYF.

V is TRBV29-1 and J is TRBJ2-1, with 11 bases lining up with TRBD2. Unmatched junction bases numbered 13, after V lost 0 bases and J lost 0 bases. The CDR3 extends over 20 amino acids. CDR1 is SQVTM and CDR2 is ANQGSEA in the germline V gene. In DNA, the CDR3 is TGCAGCGTTGAAGATGGGGGACTAGCGGAGGTCACCAGCTCCTACAATGAGCAGTTCTTC. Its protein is CSVEDGGLAEVTSSYNEQFF.

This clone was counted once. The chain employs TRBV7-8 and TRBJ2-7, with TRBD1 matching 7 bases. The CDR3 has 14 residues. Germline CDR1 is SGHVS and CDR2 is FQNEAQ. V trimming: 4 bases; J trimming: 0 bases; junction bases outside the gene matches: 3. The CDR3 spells CASSSDRDSYEQYF. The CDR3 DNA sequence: TGTGCCAGCAGCTCCGACAGGGACTCCTACGAGCAGTACTTC.

The CDR3 coding sequence is TGTGCCAGCAGTGTACGCAAGACGAACTACGAGCAGTACTTC. It is translated as CASSVRKTNYEQYF. J is TRBJ2-7 and V is TRBV2; D gene unclear. This CDR3 has 14 residues. The germline V and J ends were trimmed by 4 bases and 3 bases, with 13 bases remaining between them. Germline loops: CDR1 SNHLY, CDR2 FYNNEI.

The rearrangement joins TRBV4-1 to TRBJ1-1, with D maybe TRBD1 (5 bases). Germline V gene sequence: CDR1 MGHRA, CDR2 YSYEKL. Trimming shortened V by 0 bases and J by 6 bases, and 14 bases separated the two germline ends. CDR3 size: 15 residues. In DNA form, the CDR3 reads TGCGCCAGCAGCCAAGATGGGGGGTGGGACGCTGAAGCTTTCTTT. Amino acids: CASSQDGGWDAEAFF.

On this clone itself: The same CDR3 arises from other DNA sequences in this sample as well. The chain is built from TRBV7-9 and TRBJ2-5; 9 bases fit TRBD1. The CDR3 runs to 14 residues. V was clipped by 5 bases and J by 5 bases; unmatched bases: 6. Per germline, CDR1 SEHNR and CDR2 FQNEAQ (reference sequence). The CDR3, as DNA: TGTGCCAGCAGCGCCACAGGGGGCGGTGAGACCCAGTACTTC. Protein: CASSATGGGETQYF.

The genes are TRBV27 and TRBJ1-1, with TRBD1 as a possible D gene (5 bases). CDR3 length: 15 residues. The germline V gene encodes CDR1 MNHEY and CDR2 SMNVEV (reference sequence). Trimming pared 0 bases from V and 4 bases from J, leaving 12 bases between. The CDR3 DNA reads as TGTGCCAGCAGTTTATCCTCAACGGGACGCACTGAAGCTTTCTTT. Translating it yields CASSLSSTGRTEAFF.

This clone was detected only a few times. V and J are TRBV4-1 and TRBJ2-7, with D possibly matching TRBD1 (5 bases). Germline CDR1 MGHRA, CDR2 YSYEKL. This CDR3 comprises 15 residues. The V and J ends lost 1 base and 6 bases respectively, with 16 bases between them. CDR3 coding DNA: TGCGCCAGCAGCCAAGGCCAGGGCCCCCTCTCCGAGCAGTACTTC. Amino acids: CASSQGQGPLSEQYF.

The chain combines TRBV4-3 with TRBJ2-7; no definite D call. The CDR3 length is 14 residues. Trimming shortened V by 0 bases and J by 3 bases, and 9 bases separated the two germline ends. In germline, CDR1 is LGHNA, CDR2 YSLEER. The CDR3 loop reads CASSQDYLDYEQYF. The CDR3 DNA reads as TGCGCCAGCAGCCAAGATTACTTGGACTACGAGCAGTACTTC.

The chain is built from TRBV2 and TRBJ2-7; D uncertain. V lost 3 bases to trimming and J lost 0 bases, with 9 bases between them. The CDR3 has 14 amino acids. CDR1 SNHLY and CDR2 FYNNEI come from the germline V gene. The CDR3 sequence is CASSDIASSYEQYF. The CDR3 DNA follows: TGTGCCAGCAGTGATATAGCCAGCTCCTACGAGCAGTACTTC.

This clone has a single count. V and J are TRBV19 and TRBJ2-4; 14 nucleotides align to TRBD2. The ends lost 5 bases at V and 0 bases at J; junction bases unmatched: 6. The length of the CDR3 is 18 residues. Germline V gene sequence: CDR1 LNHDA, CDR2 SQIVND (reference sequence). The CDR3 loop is CASSPGTSGGVAKNIQYF. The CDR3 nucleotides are TGTGCCAGTAGTCCAGGGACTAGCGGGGGAGTAGCCAAAAACATTCAGTACTTC.

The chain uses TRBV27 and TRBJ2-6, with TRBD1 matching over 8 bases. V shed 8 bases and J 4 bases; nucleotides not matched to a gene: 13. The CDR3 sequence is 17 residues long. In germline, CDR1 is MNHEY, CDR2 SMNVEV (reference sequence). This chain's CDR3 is CASGRQGALAGANVLTF. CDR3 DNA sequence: TGTGCCAGCGGTCGGCAGGGGGCGCTTGCGGGGGCCAACGTCCTGACTTTC.

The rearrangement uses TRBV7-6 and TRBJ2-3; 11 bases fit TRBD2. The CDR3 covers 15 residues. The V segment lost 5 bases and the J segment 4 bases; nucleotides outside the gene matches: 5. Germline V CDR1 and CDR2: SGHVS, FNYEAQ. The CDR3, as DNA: TGTGCCAGCAGCCTCCTAGCGGGGGGTTCAGATACGCAGTATTTT. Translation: CASSLLAGGSDTQYF.

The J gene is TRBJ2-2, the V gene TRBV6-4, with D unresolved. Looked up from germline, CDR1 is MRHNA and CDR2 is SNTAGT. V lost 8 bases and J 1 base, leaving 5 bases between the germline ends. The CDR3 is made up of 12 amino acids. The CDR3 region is CASGMNTGELFF. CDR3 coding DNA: TGTGCCAGCGGGATGAACACCGGGGAGCTGTTTTTT.

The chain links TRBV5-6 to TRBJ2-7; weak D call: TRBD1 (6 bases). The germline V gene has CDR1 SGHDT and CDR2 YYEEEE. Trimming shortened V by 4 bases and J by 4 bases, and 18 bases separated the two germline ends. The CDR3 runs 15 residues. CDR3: CASSRGHSDLYEQYF. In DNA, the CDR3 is TGTGCCAGCAGCCGGGGACACTCTGATCTTTACGAGCAGTACTTC.

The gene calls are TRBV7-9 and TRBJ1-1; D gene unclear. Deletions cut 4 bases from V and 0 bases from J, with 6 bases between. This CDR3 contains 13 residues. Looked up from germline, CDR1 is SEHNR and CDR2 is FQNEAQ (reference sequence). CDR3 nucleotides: TGTGCCAGCAGCTCGTTCTTGAACACTGAAGCTTTCTTT. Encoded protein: CASSSFLNTEAFF.

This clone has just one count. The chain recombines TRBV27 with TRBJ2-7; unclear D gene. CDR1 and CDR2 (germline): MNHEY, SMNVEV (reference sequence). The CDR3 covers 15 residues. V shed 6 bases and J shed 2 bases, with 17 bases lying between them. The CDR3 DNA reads TGTGCCAGCAGCGTTACTCCGGGCCTAACCTACGAGCAGTACTTC. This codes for CASSVTPGLTYEQYF.

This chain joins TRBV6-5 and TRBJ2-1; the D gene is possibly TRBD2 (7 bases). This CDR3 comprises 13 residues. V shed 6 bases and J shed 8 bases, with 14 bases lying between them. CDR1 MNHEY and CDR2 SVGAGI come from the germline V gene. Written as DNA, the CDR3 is TGTGCCAGCAGAAGGGGGGGGTGGGATGAGCAGTTCTTC. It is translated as CASRRGGWDEQFF.

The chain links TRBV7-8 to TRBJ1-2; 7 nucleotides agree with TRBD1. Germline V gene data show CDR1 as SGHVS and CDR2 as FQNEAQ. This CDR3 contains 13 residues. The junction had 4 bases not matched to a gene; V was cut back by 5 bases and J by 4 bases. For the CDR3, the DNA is TGTGCCAGCAGCCCAGGGGGGGGCTATGGCTACACCTTC. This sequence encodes CASSPGGGYGYTF.